This T cell receptor beta chain was captured in a study of blood T cell repertoires in COVID-19. Study context: Spain, Italy and the United States supplied samples that represented acute and convalescent COVID-19. T cells, B-cell-depleted T cells, or PBMCs provided the cDNA or gDNA that served as material.

This clone was seen a handful of times. In the authors' methods: The authors estimated nucleated cell counts from reference gene primer amplification. Profiling relied on immunoSEQ multiplex PCR, and the TCRdb table lists in-frame clones only, not all of them. D and trimming come from the DNA, and the V and J calls and clone size come from that table. The top ten clones hold less than 3% of a sample with around 300,000 clones, 86% of them seen once. The CDR3 runs to 13 residues. V was trimmed by 9 bases and J by 5 bases, leaving 16 bases between them. Germline V gene data show CDR1 as ENHRY and CDR2 as SYGVKD.

V gene TRBV10-3 combines with J gene TRBJ1-2; no reliable D call. This clonotype was obtained from a woman aged 30 to 39 with active or convalescent COVID-19. Sequencing was carried out using peripheral blood. CDR3 sequence reads: CAINREEGYGYTF. The CDR3 bases are TGTGCCATAAATAGGGAAGAGGGATATGGCTACACCTTC.